The rows below give T cell receptor beta chains drawn from one sample of a study of shared clonotypes between healthy human individuals. The method was immunoSEQ multiplex PCR; TCRdb's version includes in-frame clones alone and lacks a portion of them. The sample shows fewer than 850,000 clones, roughly 96% of them seen only once. The material sequenced was naive CD8+ T cells sorted from blood. Receptor source: a man younger than 45 in good health. Both conserved end residues are part of each CDR3. The D gene is left open where the match is weak. Clone sizes are given selectively: once, few, many, or a class where the clone is expanded.

CDR3,DNA,D,V,J,size
CASSLFPMRDEQFF,TGCGCCAGCAGCTTATTTCCAATGAGGGATGAGCAGTTCTTC,NA,TRBV5-1,TRBJ2-1,once
CASSHPGQGAYEQYF,TGTGCCAGCAGTCATCCGGGACAGGGGGCATACGAGCAGTACTTC,TRBD1,TRBV27,TRBJ2-7,NA
CASSSGQGMINQPQHF,TGTGCCAGCAGTTCCGGACAGGGGATGATCAATCAGCCCCAGCATTTT,TRBD1,TRBV6-5,TRBJ1-5,once
CASSQEVRIDYYEQYF,TGCGCCAGCAGCCAAGAGGTACGGATTGACTACTACGAGCAGTACTTC,NA,TRBV4-3,TRBJ2-7,NA
CASSLPGTVSYEQFF,TGTGCCAGCAGTCTCCCCGGGACAGTATCTTATGAGCAGTTCTTC,TRBD1,TRBV27,TRBJ2-1,NA
CASNGGDGNYGYTF,TGTGCCAGCAACGGGGGAGACGGTAACTATGGCTACACCTTC,NA,TRBV6-1,TRBJ1-2,once
CASSQGRATLTYEQYF,TGTGCCAGCAGCCAGGGACGAGCGACGCTGACCTACGAGCAGTACTTC,NA,TRBV11-2,TRBJ2-7,NA
CASSSQGRETQYF,TGTGCCAGCAGCTCACAGGGCCGGGAGACCCAGTACTTC,NA,TRBV7-9,TRBJ2-5,NA
CASSPGAGGDNEQFF,TGTGCCAGCAGCCCCGGCGCGGGAGGGGACAATGAGCAGTTCTTC,TRBD2,TRBV11-2,TRBJ2-1,NA
CSVESTGAGNTIYF,TGCAGCGTTGAATCGACAGGGGCTGGAAACACCATATATTTT,TRBD1,TRBV29-1,TRBJ1-3,NA
CSVESGSEQFF,TGCAGCGTTGAAAGCGGGAGTGAGCAGTTCTTC,TRBD2,TRBV29-1,TRBJ2-1,NA
CASSSAGGPLEQYF,TGTGCCAGCAGTTCGGCGGGAGGGCCTCTCGAGCAGTACTTC,TRBD2,TRBV2,TRBJ2-7,NA
CASSQETGGNQPQHF,TGTGCCAGCAGCCAAGAGACAGGGGGCAATCAGCCCCAGCATTTT,TRBD1,TRBV16,TRBJ1-5,NA
CASSESGFNEQYF,TGTGCCAGCAGTGAATCCGGATTCAACGAGCAGTACTTC,NA,TRBV6-1,TRBJ2-7,NA